The 19 T cell receptor beta chains given below trace back to one sample, sequenced in a study of CD8+ T cells in alopecia areata (dated by TCRdb to the late 2010s). The time point label corresponds to: baseline before oral tofacitinib. Libraries came from the immunoSEQ multiplex PCR assay. RNA was extracted from all samples and reverse transcribed into cDNA, which served as template for TCR sequencing. This is the immuneACCESS table as TCRdb keeps it, with only in-frame sequences that have V and J called. A part of the clones is gone; compared with another copy, unresolved V genes explain less than half, and the rest is unexplained. This sample comprises more than 200,000 clones, about two thirds of them detected only once. Around 1.2% of the sample is held by the ten biggest clonotypes. The material sequenced was CD4+ T cells sorted from blood, taken at week 0. Every receptor here comes from a human donor with alopecia areata.

A few counts support this clone. Here the CDR3 reads CAWSLGTSDATQYF. CDR3 nucleotide sequence: TGTGCCTGGAGTTTGGGGACTAGCGACGCAACGCAGTATTTT. The V and J genes are TRBV30 and TRBJ2-3, with TRBD2 matching 10 bases. Germline V gene data show CDR1 as GTSNPN and CDR2 as SVGIG (reference sequence). The V gene end was trimmed by 2 bases and the J gene end by 9 bases; junction bases not matched to a gene: 8. CDR3 size: 14 residues.

This clone was recorded a few times. The chain is built from TRBV29-1 and TRBJ2-1; TRBD1 agrees at 8 bases. The CDR3 consists of 13 residues. The germline CDR1 and CDR2 sequences are SQVTM and ANQGSEA. Losses at the gene ends were 6 bases for V and 2 bases for J; bases not matched to a gene: 3. The CDR3 DNA sequence: TGCAGCGTCGGACAGGGCACCTACAATGAGCAGTTCTTC. It yields the protein CSVGQGTYNEQFF.

The rearrangement links TRBV29-1 to TRBJ2-5; D gene uncertain. Between the trimmed V and J ends, which lost 6 bases and 2 bases, there was a span of 7 bases. From germline, CDR1 is SQVTM and CDR2 ANQGSEA. CDR3 length equals 11 residues. In nucleotides, the CDR3 is TGCAGCGTCTACGGACAAGAGACCCAGTACTTC. Translated: CSVYGQETQYF.

This CDR3 reads CASSVLGGSNQPQHF. The DNA for the CDR3 is TGCGCCAGCAGCGTTCTAGGGGGTAGCAATCAGCCCCAGCATTTT. The V and J genes are TRBV5-1 and TRBJ1-5; D possibly corresponds to TRBD1 (6 bases). There are 15 residues in the CDR3. Germline assignment: CDR1 SGHRS and CDR2 YFSETQ. The V end lost 4 bases, the J end lost 0 bases, and 11 bases lay between the germline ends.

The sample holds a few counts of this clone. The CDR3 sequence: CSAKGGEETQYF. CDR3 in DNA: TGCAGCGCCAAAGGTGGAGAAGAGACCCAGTACTTC. The chain employs TRBV29-1 and TRBJ2-5; D remains ambiguous. Deletions cut 7 bases from V and 3 bases from J, with 12 bases between. The CDR3 has 12 residues. Germline CDR1 and CDR2: SQVTM and ANQGSEA.

The V call is TRBV29-1, the J call TRBJ1-3; D is ambiguous. The CDR3 extends over 13 amino acids. With 4 bases removed from V and 0 bases from J, the gap between germline ends came to 7 bases. Germline V CDR1 and CDR2: SQVTM, ANQGSEA. For the CDR3, the DNA is TGCAGCGTTGGTGTCTCCTCTGGAAACACCATATATTTT. Translating it yields CSVGVSSGNTIYF.

This clone was counted between two and nine times. This chain connects TRBV5-1 to TRBJ2-6; D not resolved. CDR3 length equals 16 residues. Germline V gene data show CDR1 as SGHRS and CDR2 as YFSETQ. The V end was cut by 4 bases, the J end by 2 bases, with 13 bases between. DNA of the CDR3: TGCGCCAGCAGCCCGGAGCACCGGGCTGGGGCCAACGTCCTGACTTTC. Translation gives CASSPEHRAGANVLTF.

This clone was observed a few times. The V call is TRBV28, the J call TRBJ2-7; 7 nucleotides line up with TRBD2. This CDR3 comprises 15 residues. Per germline, CDR1 MDHEN and CDR2 SYDVKM. The trim removed 3 bases at V and 1 base at J, leaving 6 bases unmatched. CDR3 DNA: TGTGCCAGCAGTTTGCGGGGGACTCCATCCTACGAGCAGTACTTC. This codes for CASSLRGTPSYEQYF.

V and J are TRBV5-1 and TRBJ2-5; the D gene is possibly TRBD1 (6 bases). The CDR3 length is 14 residues. Trimming took 5 bases from V and 1 from J, leaving 12 bases between them. The germline V gene has CDR1 SGHRS and CDR2 YFSETQ. The CDR3 nucleotides read TGCGCCAGCAGTCCCGACAGGACCCAAGAGACCCAGTACTTC. This sequence encodes CASSPDRTQETQYF.

V and J are TRBV18 and TRBJ2-3; 8 positions agree with TRBD1. V lost 3 bases to trimming and J lost 4 bases; unmatched junction nucleotides: 12. Germline-derived CDR1 and CDR2 are KGHSH and LQKENI. CDR3 length equals 17 residues. CDR3 nucleotide sequence: TGTGCCAGCTCACCGATAGCAGGGGGCGCCGGGGCAGATACGCAGTATTTT. It yields the protein CASSPIAGGAGADTQYF.

The J gene is TRBJ2-3, the V gene TRBV4-2; no clear D. CDR3 length equals 12 residues. The V end lost 0 bases, the J end lost 6 bases, and 4 bases lay between the germline ends. Germline loops: CDR1 LGHNA, CDR2 YNFKEQ. The DNA for the CDR3 is TGTGCCAGCAGCCAAGATACCGATACGCAGTATTTT. This encodes CASSQDTDTQYF.

This clone was picked up one time. The chain is built from TRBV7-3 and TRBJ1-1; D gene ambiguous. The ends were cut back, 4 bases at V and 1 base at J, with 7 bases in the middle. Per germline, CDR1 SGHTA and CDR2 FQGTGA. CDR3 length equals 13 residues. DNA of the CDR3: TGTGCCAGCAGCTCATACGGGAACACTGAAGCTTTCTTT. Protein product: CASSSYGNTEAFF.

CDR3 amino acids: CATSRVGETQYF. The CDR3 DNA sequence: TGTGCCACCAGCAGAGTCGGGGAGACCCAGTACTTC. The gene calls are TRBV15 and TRBJ2-5; D is unresolved. This CDR3 has 12 amino acids. Trimming removed 1 base from V and 5 bases from J, with 5 bases in between. CDR1 is LNHNV and CDR2 is YYDKDF in the germline V gene (reference sequence).

CDR3 in DNA: TGCAGCGTTGAGGGCAGGGTACGCACAGATACGCAGTATTTT. Translating it yields CSVEGRVRTDTQYF. This chain joins TRBV29-1 and TRBJ2-3; a possible D gene is TRBD1 (5 bases). Trimming removed 3 bases at V and 1 base at J, with 11 bases between. The CDR3 totals 14 residues. Per the germline V gene, CDR1 is SQVTM and CDR2 is ANQGSEA.

This clone occurred once. The J gene is TRBJ2-7, the V gene TRBV30; D is perhaps TRBD1 (5 bases). The ends were cut back, 0 bases at V and 7 bases at J, with 13 bases in the middle. This CDR3 region has 13 residues. Germline CDR1 GTSNPN, CDR2 SVGIG (reference sequence). The CDR3 sequence is CAWSVMQGWEQYF. In nucleotides, the CDR3 is TGTGCCTGGAGTGTAATGCAGGGATGGGAGCAGTACTTC.

The rearrangement links TRBV6-5 to TRBJ2-1, with 8 bases matching TRBD1. CDR3 length: 15 residues. The germline V gene encodes CDR1 MNHEY and CDR2 SVGAGI. Trimming took 6 bases from V and 9 from J; bases not matched to a gene: 13. CDR3 DNA: TGTGCCAGCAGCAATTCTAGGGACAGGAGGGCTGAGCAGTTCTTC. It yields the protein CASSNSRDRRAEQFF.

The genes are TRBV20-1 and TRBJ1-1; D is ambiguous. The CDR3 has 11 amino acids. Trimming removed 3 bases from V and 7 bases from J, with 9 bases in between. The V gene's germline CDR1 is DFQATT and CDR2 SNEGSKA (reference sequence). DNA for the CDR3: TGCAGTGCTAGGGTGGGCCTTGAAGCTTTCTTT. This encodes CSARVGLEAFF.

The chain combines TRBV9 with TRBJ2-7; D gene ambiguous. The germline V gene has CDR1 SGDLS and CDR2 YYNGEE. This CDR3 has 13 residues. V lost 0 bases to trimming and J lost 6 bases, with 10 bases between them. Here the CDR3 reads CASSVVGDSEQYF. DNA of the CDR3: TGTGCCAGCAGCGTAGTCGGAGACTCCGAGCAGTACTTC. Drawing the rest from reference TRBV9 and TRBJ2-7, the complete variable domain is DSGVTQTPKHLITATGQRVTLRCSPRSGDLSVYWYQQSLDQGLQFLIQYYNGEERAKGNILERFSAQQFPDLHSELNLSSLELGDSALYFCASSVVGDSEQYFGPGTRLTVT.

This clone was counted only a few times. V and J are TRBV7-9 and TRBJ1-3; D ambiguous. The CDR3 totals 14 residues. CDR1 is SEHNR and CDR2 is FQNEAQ in the germline V gene (reference sequence). Deletions cut 7 bases from V and 1 base from J, with 11 bases between. CDR3 loop: CASTPRGSGNTIYF. CDR3 coding DNA: TGTGCCAGCACCCCTCGGGGATCTGGAAACACCATATATTTT.